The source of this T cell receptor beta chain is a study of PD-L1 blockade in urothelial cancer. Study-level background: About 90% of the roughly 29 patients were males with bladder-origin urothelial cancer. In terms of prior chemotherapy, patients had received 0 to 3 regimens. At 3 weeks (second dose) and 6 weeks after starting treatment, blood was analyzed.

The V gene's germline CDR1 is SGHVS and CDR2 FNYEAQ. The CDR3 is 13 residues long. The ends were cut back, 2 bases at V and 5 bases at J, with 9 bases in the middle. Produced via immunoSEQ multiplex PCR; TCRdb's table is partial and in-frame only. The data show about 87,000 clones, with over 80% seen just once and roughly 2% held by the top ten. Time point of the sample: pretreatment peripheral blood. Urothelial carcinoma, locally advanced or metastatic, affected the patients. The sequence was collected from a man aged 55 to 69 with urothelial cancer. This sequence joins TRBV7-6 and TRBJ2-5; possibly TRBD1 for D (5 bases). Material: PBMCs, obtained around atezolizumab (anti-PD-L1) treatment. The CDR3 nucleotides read TGTGCCAGCAGCTTATTCAGGGCCGAGACCCAGTACTTC. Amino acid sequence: CASSLFRAETQYF.